The text below deals with one T cell receptor beta chain. With 2 bases removed from V and 0 bases from J, the gap between germline ends came to 16 bases. The CDR3 totals 17 residues. In germline, CDR1 is MGHRA, CDR2 YSYEKL. This specimen belongs to a study of blood T cell repertoires in COVID-19. Method: immunoSEQ multiplex PCR; TCRdb's copy keeps in-frame clones and lacks some. The table lists 200,000 or so clones, 65% to 85% of them singletons, with 6% to 8% in the top ten. Cohorts were determined from participant-reported clinical history. This sequence originates from a man aged 35-49 years who had recovered from COVID-19. V and J are TRBV4-1 and TRBJ1-2, with D unresolved. Material: PBMCs or T cells enriched from blood (not recorded which). The CDR3 spells CASSQINQRGTNYGYTF. In DNA form, the CDR3 reads TGCGCCAGCAGCCAAATCAATCAACGAGGAACTAACTATGGCTACACCTTC.